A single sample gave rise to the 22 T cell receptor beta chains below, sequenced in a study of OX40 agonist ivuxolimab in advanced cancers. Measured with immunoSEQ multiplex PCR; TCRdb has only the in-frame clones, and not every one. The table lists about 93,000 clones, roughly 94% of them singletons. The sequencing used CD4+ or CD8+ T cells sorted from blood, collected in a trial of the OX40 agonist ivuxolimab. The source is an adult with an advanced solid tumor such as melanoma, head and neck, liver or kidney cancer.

The CDR3 loop is CATVGRGWNEQFF. CDR3 nucleotides: TGTGCCACAGTTGGTAGGGGGTGGAATGAGCAGTTCTTC. The chain couples TRBV30 to TRBJ2-1, with D perhaps TRBD1 (6 bases). This CDR3 comprises 13 residues. The V gene's germline CDR1 is GTSNPN and CDR2 SVGIG (reference sequence). V lost 8 bases, J lost 7 bases, and 18 bases lay in between.

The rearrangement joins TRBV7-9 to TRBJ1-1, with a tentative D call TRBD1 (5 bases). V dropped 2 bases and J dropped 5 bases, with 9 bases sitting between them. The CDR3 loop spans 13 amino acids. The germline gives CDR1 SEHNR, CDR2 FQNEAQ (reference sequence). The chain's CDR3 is CASSLMQGTEAFF. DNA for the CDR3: TGTGCCAGCAGCTTAATGCAGGGAACTGAAGCTTTCTTT.

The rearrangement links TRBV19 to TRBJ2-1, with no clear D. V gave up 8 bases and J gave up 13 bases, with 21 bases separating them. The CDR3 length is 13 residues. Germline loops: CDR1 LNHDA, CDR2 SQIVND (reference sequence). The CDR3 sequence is CASDDRMGLSQFF. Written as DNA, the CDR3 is TGTGCCAGTGATGACCGAATGGGCCTTTCTCAGTTCTTC.

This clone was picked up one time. CDR3 sequence reads: CASSLTGENTIYF. CDR3 DNA sequence: TGTGCCAGCAGCTTGACAGGGGAAAACACCATATATTTT. V usage is TRBV9 and J usage is TRBJ1-3, with 8 bases lining up with TRBD1. There are 13 residues in the CDR3. The ends lost 4 bases at V and 6 bases at J; junction bases unmatched: 3. Germline lookup yields CDR1 SGDLS and CDR2 YYNGEE.

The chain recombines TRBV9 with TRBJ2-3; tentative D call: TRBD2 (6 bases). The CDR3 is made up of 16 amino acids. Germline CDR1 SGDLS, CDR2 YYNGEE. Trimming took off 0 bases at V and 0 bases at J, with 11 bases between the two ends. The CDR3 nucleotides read TGTGCCAGCAGCGTAGTGGGCGGGGCGAGCACAGATACGCAGTATTTT. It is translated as CASSVVGGASTDTQYF.

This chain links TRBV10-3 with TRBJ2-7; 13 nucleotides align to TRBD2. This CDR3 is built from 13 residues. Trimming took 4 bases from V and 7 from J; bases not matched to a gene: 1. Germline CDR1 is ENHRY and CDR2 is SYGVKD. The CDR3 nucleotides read TGTGCCATCAGTGGGACTAGCGGGAGTGAGCAGTACTTC. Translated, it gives CAISGTSGSEQYF.

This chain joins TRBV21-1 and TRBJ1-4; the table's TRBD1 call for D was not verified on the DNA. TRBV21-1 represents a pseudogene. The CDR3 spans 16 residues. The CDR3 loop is CASSKVCPRWGEKLFF. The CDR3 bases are TGTGCCAGCAGCAAAGTCTGTCCCAGGTGGGGCGAAAAACTGTTTTTT.

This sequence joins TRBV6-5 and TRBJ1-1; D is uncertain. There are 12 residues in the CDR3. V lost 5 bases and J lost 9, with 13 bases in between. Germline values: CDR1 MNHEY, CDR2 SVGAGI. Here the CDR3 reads CASSTRDAQAFF. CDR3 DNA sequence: TGTGCCAGCAGTACGAGGGATGCCCAAGCTTTCTTT.

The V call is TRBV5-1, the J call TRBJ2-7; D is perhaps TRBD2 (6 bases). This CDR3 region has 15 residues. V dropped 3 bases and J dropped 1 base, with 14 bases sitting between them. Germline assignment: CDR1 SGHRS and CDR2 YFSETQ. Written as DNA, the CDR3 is TGCGCCAGCAGCTCCGACGGGACTGGGTCCTACGAGCAGTACTTC. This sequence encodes CASSSDGTGSYEQYF.

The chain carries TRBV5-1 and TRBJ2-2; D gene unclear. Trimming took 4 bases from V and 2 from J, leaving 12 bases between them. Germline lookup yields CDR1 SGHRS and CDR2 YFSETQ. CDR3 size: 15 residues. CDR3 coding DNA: TGCGCCAGCAGCCCTAAGGACGGTAACACCGGGGAGCTGTTTTTT. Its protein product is CASSPKDGNTGELFF.

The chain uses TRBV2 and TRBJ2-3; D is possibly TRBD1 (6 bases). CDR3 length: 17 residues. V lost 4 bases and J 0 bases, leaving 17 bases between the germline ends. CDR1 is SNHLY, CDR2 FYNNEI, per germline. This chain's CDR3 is CASSGRTVRISTDTQYF. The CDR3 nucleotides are TGTGCCAGCAGTGGTAGGACAGTGAGGATTAGCACAGATACGCAGTATTTT. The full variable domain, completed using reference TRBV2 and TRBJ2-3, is EPEVTQTPSHQVTQMGQEVILRCVPISNHLYFYWYRQILGQKVEFLVSFYNNEISEKSEIFDDQFSVERPDGSNFTLKIRSTKLEDSAMYFCASSGRTVRISTDTQYFGPGTRLTVL.

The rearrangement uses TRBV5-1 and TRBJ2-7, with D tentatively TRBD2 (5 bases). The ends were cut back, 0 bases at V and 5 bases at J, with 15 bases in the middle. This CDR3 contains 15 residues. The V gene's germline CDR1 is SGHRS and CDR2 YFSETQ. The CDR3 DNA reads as TGCGCCAGCAGCTTGGGGTTTGGGGAGTTCAACGAGCAGTACTTC. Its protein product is CASSLGFGEFNEQYF.

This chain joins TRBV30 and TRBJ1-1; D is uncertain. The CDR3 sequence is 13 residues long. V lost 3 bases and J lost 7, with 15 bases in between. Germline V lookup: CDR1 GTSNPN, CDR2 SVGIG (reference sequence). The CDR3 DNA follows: TGTGCCTGGAGGTGGTGGAACGACCATGAAGCTTTCTTT. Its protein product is CAWRWWNDHEAFF.

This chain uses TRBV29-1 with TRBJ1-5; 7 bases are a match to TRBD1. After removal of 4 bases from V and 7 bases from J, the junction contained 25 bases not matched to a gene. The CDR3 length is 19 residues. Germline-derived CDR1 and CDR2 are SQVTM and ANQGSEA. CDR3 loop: CSVVAIKIPPRQGRQPQHF. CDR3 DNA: TGCAGCGTTGTCGCGATCAAAATCCCCCCAAGACAGGGCAGACAGCCCCAGCATTTT.

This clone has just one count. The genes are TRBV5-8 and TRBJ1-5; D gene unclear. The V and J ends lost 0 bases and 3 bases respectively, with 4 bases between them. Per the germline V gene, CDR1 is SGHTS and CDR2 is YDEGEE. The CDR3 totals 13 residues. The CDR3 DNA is TGTGCCAGCAGCTTGGGGGTCAATCAGCCCCAGCATTTT. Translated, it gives CASSLGVNQPQHF.

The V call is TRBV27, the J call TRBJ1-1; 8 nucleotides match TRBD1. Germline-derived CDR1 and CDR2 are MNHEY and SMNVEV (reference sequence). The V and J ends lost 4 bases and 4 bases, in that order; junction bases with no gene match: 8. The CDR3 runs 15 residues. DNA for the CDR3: TGTGCCAGCAGTTCGGCGGACAGGGTTGGCACTGAAGCTTTCTTT. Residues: CASSSADRVGTEAFF.

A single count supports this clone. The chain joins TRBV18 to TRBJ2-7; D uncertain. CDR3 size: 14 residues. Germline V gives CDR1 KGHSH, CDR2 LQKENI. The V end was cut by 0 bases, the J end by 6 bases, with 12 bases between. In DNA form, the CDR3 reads TGTGCCAGCTCACCACCATCCCAGAGTAGCGAGCAGTACTTC. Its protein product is CASSPPSQSSEQYF. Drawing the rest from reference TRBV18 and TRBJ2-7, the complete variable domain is NAGVMQNPRHLVRRRGQEARLRCSPMKGHSHVYWYRQLPEEGLKFMVYLQKENIIDESGMPKERFSAEFPKEGPSILRIQQVVRGDSAAYFCASSPPSQSSEQYFGPGTRLTVT.

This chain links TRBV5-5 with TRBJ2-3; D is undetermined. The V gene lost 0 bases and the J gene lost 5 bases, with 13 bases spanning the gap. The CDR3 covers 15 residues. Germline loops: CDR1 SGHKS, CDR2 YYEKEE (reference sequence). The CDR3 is CASSLGQVALDTQYF. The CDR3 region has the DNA TGTGCCAGCAGCTTGGGGCAGGTAGCCTTAGATACGCAGTATTTT. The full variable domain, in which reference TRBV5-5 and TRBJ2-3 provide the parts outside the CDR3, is DAGVTQSPTHLIKTRGQQVTLRCSPISGHKSVSWYQQVLGQGPQFIFQYYEKEERGRGNFPDRFSARQFPNYSSELNVNALLLGDSALYLCASSLGQVALDTQYFGPGTRLTVL.

CDR3 sequence reads: CASSLMPNEKLFF. CDR3 coding DNA: TGCGCCAGCAGCTTAATGCCTAATGAAAAACTGTTTTTT. The chain employs TRBV5-1 and TRBJ1-4; no firm D call. Trimming shortened V by 2 bases and J by 3 bases, and 5 bases separated the two germline ends. CDR1 and CDR2 (germline): SGHRS, YFSETQ. The CDR3 has 13 amino acids.

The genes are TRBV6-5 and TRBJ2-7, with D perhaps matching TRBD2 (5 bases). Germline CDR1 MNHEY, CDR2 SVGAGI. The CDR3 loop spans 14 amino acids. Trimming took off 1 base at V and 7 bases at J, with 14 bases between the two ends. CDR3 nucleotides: TGTGCCAGCAGTTACTTGGTAGCCGGCGGGGAGCAGTACTTC. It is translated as CASSYLVAGGEQYF.

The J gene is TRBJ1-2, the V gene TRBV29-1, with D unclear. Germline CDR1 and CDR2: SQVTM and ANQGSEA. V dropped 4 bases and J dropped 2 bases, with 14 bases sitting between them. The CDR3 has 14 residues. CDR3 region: CSVGDPQVNYGYTF. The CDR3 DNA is TGCAGCGTTGGGGATCCCCAGGTCAACTATGGCTACACCTTC.

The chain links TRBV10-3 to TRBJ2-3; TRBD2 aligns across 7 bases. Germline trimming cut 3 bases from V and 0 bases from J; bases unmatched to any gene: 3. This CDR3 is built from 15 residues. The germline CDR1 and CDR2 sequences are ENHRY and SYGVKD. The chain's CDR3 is CAISDGGTSTDTQYF. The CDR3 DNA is TGTGCCATCAGTGACGGGGGGACTAGCACAGATACGCAGTATTTT.